These T cell receptor beta chains were read from a single sample in a study of blood T cell repertoires in COVID-19. The protocol was immunoSEQ multiplex PCR, while the TCRdb copy is restricted to in-frame clones and leaves out a portion. Among around 230,000 clones listed, around 86% were seen once. Sequenced input: PBMCs or T cells enriched from blood (not recorded which). The source is a woman in her forties with acute COVID-19. CDR3s include the opening cysteine and the closing phenylalanine or tryptophan. Fields, in order: D gene, clone size, V gene, J gene, CDR3 DNA, CDR3 protein. The D gene is left open where the match is weak. For some rows the clone size is stated as once, few or many, or as a class when expanded; others skip it.

>TRBD1|NA|TRBV7-6|TRBJ2-6
TGTGCCAGCAGCTTATCGACAGGGGGTCCATTCTCTGGGGCCAACGTCCTGACTTTC
CASSLSTGGPFSGANVLTF
>TRBD1|few|TRBV6-6|TRBJ1-1
TGTGCCAGCAGAGACAGGGGCATGAACACTGAAGCTTTCTTT
CASRDRGMNTEAFF
>TRBD2|few|TRBV27|TRBJ2-1
TGTGCCAGCAGTTTTGGGCGGGAGCACTTCGTGGACAATGAGCAGTTCTTC
CASSFGREHFVDNEQFF
>NA|once|TRBV19|TRBJ1-5
TGTGCCAGTAACAGGCAGCCCCAGCATTTT
CASNRQPQHF
>TRBD1|NA|TRBV27|TRBJ1-2
TGTGCCAGCAGTATATCGGCAGGGGGAAGAAGAGGCTATGGCTACACCTTC
CASSISAGGRRGYGYTF
>NA|NA|TRBV5-1|TRBJ1-1
TGCGCCAGCAGCACCAGCGACAGTTACACTGAAGCTTTCTTT
CASSTSDSYTEAFF
>TRBD2|NA|TRBV10-2|TRBJ2-7
TGCGCCAGCAGTGGCGGGGGCTACGAGCAGTACTTC
CASSGGGYEQYF
>TRBD1|NA|TRBV11-2|TRBJ2-5
TGTGCCAGCAGCTTAGTAGGAGGACAGGGGGGAGAGACCCAGTACTTC
CASSLVGGQGGETQYF
>NA|NA|TRBV27|TRBJ2-7
TGTGCCAGCAGCCCCTACGGTCAGGGGCGCTCCTACGAGCAGTACTTC
CASSPYGQGRSYEQYF
>NA|once|TRBV5-1|TRBJ2-3
TGCGCCAGCAGCTTGGACCCGGAGACAGATACGCAGTATTTT
CASSLDPETDTQYF
>NA|once|TRBV13|TRBJ2-7
TGTGCCAGCAGCTGGGGAGCAAGCGAGCAGTACTTC
CASSWGASEQYF
>TRBD2|NA|TRBV2|TRBJ2-7
TGTGCCAGCAGTGTTGGACTAGCGGAGTCCTACGAGCAGTACTTC
CASSVGLAESYEQYF
>NA|NA|TRBV18|TRBJ2-5
TGTGCCAGCTCACCACTAGCGTACCAAGAGACCCAGTACTTC
CASSPLAYQETQYF
>TRBD1|once|TRBV6-1|TRBJ2-7
TGTGCCAGCAGTGAGACAGGGGCTCCGGTCGAGCAGTACTTC
CASSETGAPVEQYF
>NA|NA|TRBV6-5|TRBJ1-4
TGTGCCAGCAGTTACATTCGTGTTGCAACTAATGAAAAACTGTTTTTT
CASSYIRVATNEKLFF
>NA|NA|TRBV12-3/TRBV12-4|TRBJ2-1
TGTGCCAGCAGTTTTACGCGGGATGGAGAGCAGTTCTTC
CASSFTRDGEQFF
>TRBD1|NA|TRBV11-3|TRBJ2-5
TGTGCCAGCAGCCTCGACAGGGCAGAGACCCAGTACTTC
CASSLDRAETQYF
>TRBD2|NA|TRBV14|TRBJ2-3
TGTGCCAGCAGCCAAGTTTCGGGAGGAATTTTCTATACGCAGTATTTT
CASSQVSGGIFYTQYF
>TRBD1|once|TRBV4-1|TRBJ2-7
TGCGCCAGCAGCCAAGAATCGGGACAGACCTACGAGCAGTACTTC
CASSQESGQTYEQYF
>NA|NA|TRBV28|TRBJ2-3
TGTGCCAGCAGCAGGACTTCGCCCCCTAGCACAGATACGCAGTATTTT
CASSRTSPPSTDTQYF
>NA|NA|TRBV2|TRBJ1-2
TGTGCCAGCAGCCTAGACCTGAGAGACGGCTACACCTTC
CASSLDLRDGYTF
>TRBD1|NA|TRBV6-2/TRBV6-3|TRBJ2-3
TGTGCCAGCAGTGGACTGCGGGACAGGGTATCAGATACGCAGTATTTT
CASSGLRDRVSDTQYF
>NA|NA|TRBV27|TRBJ2-6
TGTGCCAGCAGTTGGCAGGGATCTGGGGCCAACGTCCTGACTTTC
CASSWQGSGANVLTF
>NA|NA|TRBV4-1|TRBJ1-1
TGCGCCAGCAGCCAAGGAGGAATGAACACTGAAGCTTTCTTT
CASSQGGMNTEAFF
>NA|NA|TRBV4-1|TRBJ1-2
TGCGCCAGCAGCCAAGATGGGGGAGGAGATGGCTACACCTTC
CASSQDGGGDGYTF
>NA|NA|TRBV5-1|TRBJ1-2
TGCGCCAGCAGCTTGCGTCCGGGGGGGCCTGAAGACAGGCAAAACTATGGCTACACCTTC
CASSLRPGGPEDRQNYGYTF
>TRBD1|NA|TRBV5-1|TRBJ1-1
TGCGCCAGCAGCTCCGGACAGGCGACGTGGAACACTGAAGCTTTCTTT
CASSSGQATWNTEAFF
>NA|NA|TRBV21-1|TRBJ2-7
TGTGCCACCCAGACAGGGGGGGACGAGCAGTACTTC
CATQTGGDEQYF
>NA|once|TRBV2|TRBJ2-3
TGTGCCAGCAGTGAAGGGGGCGTTACGCAGTATTTT
CASSEGGVTQYF
>NA|few|TRBV11-2|TRBJ2-1
TGTGCCAGCAGCTTAGATCAGCGGAATGAGCAGTTCTTC
CASSLDQRNEQFF
>TRBD2|once|TRBV5-4|TRBJ2-3
TGTGCCAGCAGCTTGGATCTTGCGGGAGGAGTAGATACGCAGTATTTT
CASSLDLAGGVDTQYF
>TRBD2|NA|TRBV28|TRBJ2-7
TGTGCCAGCAGTTTTACGGGGGGAAGCTCCTACGAGCAGTACTTC
CASSFTGGSSYEQYF
>TRBD1|NA|TRBV28|TRBJ1-4
TGTGCCAGCAGTTCCCTAGGGACAGATGGAGAAAAACTGTTTTTT
CASSSLGTDGEKLFF
>TRBD1|NA|TRBV6-2/TRBV6-3|TRBJ2-1
TGTGCCAGCAGTCCCCTGGGACAGGGCTACAATGAGCAGTTCTTC
CASSPLGQGYNEQFF
>TRBD1|NA|TRBV7-9|TRBJ1-2
TGTGCCAGCAGCCCAGGGACAGGGATAAGCTACACCTTC
CASSPGTGISYTF
>TRBD2|NA|TRBV2|TRBJ2-4
TGTGCCAGCAGTGATGAGCGGGAGCCTAAAAACATTCAGTACTTC
CASSDEREPKNIQYF
>NA|NA|TRBV18|TRBJ1-2
TGTGCCAGCTCACCCCAACCTGGGCCGGCCTATGGCTACACCTTC
CASSPQPGPAYGYTF
>TRBD2|NA|TRBV4-2|TRBJ2-1
TGTGCCAGCAGCCAAGACGGGCGGGAGGGGAATGAGCAGTTCTTC
CASSQDGREGNEQFF
>TRBD1|NA|TRBV29-1|TRBJ2-5
TGCAGCGTTGGGTACAGGGGGGAGACCCAGTACTTC
CSVGYRGETQYF
>NA|NA|TRBV10-1|TRBJ1-1
TGCGCCAGCAGTGAGGCAGGGTTGGCAGCTTTCTTT
CASSEAGLAAFF
>TRBD2|NA|TRBV30|TRBJ2-1
TGTGCCTGGAGTGGTCTATCTGGGCTAGCGGGAGCCCTCAATGAGCAGTTCTTC
CAWSGLSGLAGALNEQFF
>NA|NA|TRBV2|TRBJ2-1
TGTGCCAGCAGCCCCGGCCAGGGTAGCCATGAGCAGTTCTTC
CASSPGQGSHEQFF
>NA|few|TRBV19|TRBJ1-5
TGTGCCAGTAGTATAGGTGGTATCTTTGAGGGTCAGCCCCAGCATTTT
CASSIGGIFEGQPQHF
>NA|NA|TRBV9|TRBJ1-3
TGTGCCAGCAGCGTAAGTGGGACTTTCACATGGGGAAACACCATATATTTT
CASSVSGTFTWGNTIYF
>TRBD2|NA|TRBV25-1|TRBJ2-1
TGTGCCAGCAGTGCAACTAGCGGGAGGGATGAGCAGTTCTTC
CASSATSGRDEQFF
>NA|NA|TRBV6-5|TRBJ2-7
TGTGCCAGCAGCCGATCGGGGGAGCAGTACTTC
CASSRSGEQYF
>TRBD2|NA|TRBV7-9|TRBJ2-5
TGTGCCAGCAGCTTAGTGACTAGCGGGATCGAGACCCAGTACTTC
CASSLVTSGIETQYF
>NA|NA|TRBV2|TRBJ2-6
TGTGCCAGCAGCGAAAAAGTGGCAGGGTTGAGTTTTGGGGCCAACGTCCTGACTTTC
CASSEKVAGLSFGANVLTF
>NA|NA|TRBV19|TRBJ2-7
TGTGCCAGTAGTATAGATGGGCTTATACGCAGCGAGCAGTACTTC
CASSIDGLIRSEQYF
>NA|once|TRBV3-1/TRBV3-2|TRBJ2-1
TGTGCCAGCAGCGAGGCCCGCGGAGCACTCAATGAGCAGTTCTTC
CASSEARGALNEQFF
>NA|NA|TRBV11-2|TRBJ1-4
TGTGCCAGCAGCCTGGGGGGGGTTGGAGGGGAAAAACTGTTTTTT
CASSLGGVGGEKLFF
>NA|NA|TRBV15|TRBJ2-5
TGTGCCACCAGCAGAGATATTACTCCGAGGCTAACCTTTTCAGAGACCCAGTACTTC
CATSRDITPRLTFSETQYF
>TRBD2|NA|TRBV30|TRBJ2-3
TGTGCCTGGAGTTCTAGCGGGGAAAGCACAGATACGCAGTATTTT
CAWSSSGESTDTQYF
>NA|NA|TRBV7-3|TRBJ1-6
TGTGCCAGCAGCGAGGGTTTGGATTCACCCCTCCACTTT
CASSEGLDSPLHF